Each of the 3 T cell receptor beta chains below was sequenced from the same sample in a study of blood T cells in healthy people across ages. A sample-barcoded 5' primer and a J-beta primer mix were used in a second PCR of roughly 7 to 11 cycles. Using its own MiXCR run on the 5' RACE reads, TCRdb lists one record per CDR3 protein. The sample lists around 620,000 distinct CDR3 sequences; about 26% were seen once. The sample consisted of blood. The source is a woman aged 65 to 85 in good health.

A word on this clonotype: A junction end diverges from the germline sequence, so it may reflect a read error. J is TRBJ2-5 and V is TRBV2, with TRBD1 as a possible D gene (6 bases). Germline V gene sequence: CDR1 SNHLY, CDR2 FYNNEI. There are 14 residues in the CDR3. CDR3 in amino acids: CACSAVQGGETQYF. CDR3 in DNA: TGTGCCTGCAGCGCTGTACAGGGCGGGGAGACCCAGTACTTC.

The chain uses TRBV20-1 and TRBJ2-1; 8 bases match TRBD2. Unmatched junction bases numbered 8, after V lost 4 bases and J lost 9 bases. Germline CDR1 is DFQATT and CDR2 is SNEGSKA (reference sequence). CDR3 length: 13 amino acids. The CDR3 coding sequence is TGCAGTGCTACCGGGGGGGGACCGGGTGAGCAGTTCTTC. It translates to CSATGGGPGEQFF.

This rearrangement joins TRBV10-3 to TRBJ1-2; no clear D. Trimming pared 4 bases from V and 3 bases from J, leaving 6 bases between. The CDR3 runs 12 residues. The germline V gene encodes CDR1 ENHRY and CDR2 SYGVKD. This chain's CDR3 is CAISGQDYGYTF. The CDR3 DNA reads TGTGCCATCAGTGGACAAGACTATGGCTACACCTTC.